This T cell receptor (beta chain) was captured in a study of vaccination effects on CD4 cells after COVID-19 (dated by TCRdb to the early 2020s). In the study overall: Across the study, the median time from the second dose to post-vaccine sampling was 72 days (range 14 to 241). SARS-CoV-2 spike-specific CD4+ TCR repertoires were compared before and after mRNA vaccination in COVID-19 convalescent patients and in infection-naive vaccine recipients. Cultures from other donors in the study were sequenced using the Oncomine TCR Beta short-read assay on an Illumina iSeq 100. The full study included some 10 COVID-19 convalescent patients and a few SARS-CoV-2-naive healthy vaccine recipients.

Summary of the overall study and its limitations: The study was limited by a small number of convalescent patients, and early post-infection timepoints were lacking. Clones induced by infection and clones induced by vaccination both contracted markedly at late timepoints after vaccination, which fits with T cell responses waning over time. In healthy vaccine recipients, vaccine-induced clones were almost all SARS-CoV-2 mono-reactive, with only 1 of 255 being cross-reactive with common cold coronaviruses.

Inclusive of the bounding cysteine and valine, the CDR3 is 13 residues long. CDR3 DNA is the only sequence kept; it has 39 bases, read in frame from the first base. Between the V and J ends, shortened by 0 bases and 5 bases respectively, the junction contains 8 bases. Via the germline V gene (reference sequence), CDR1 is SGHAT and CDR2 FQDESV. As for this clone: Its antigen target is currently unknown. No quality values exist for individual bases; no much larger clone is one base distant.

The ViraFEST assay stimulated PBMC with viral peptide pools and then used TCR sequencing to identify antigen-specific CD4+ T cell clonotypes by expansion. After 10 to 11 days of culture, CD4+ T cells were isolated with the EasySep CD4+ T cell isolation kit. Each participant got two doses of an mRNA SARS-CoV-2 vaccine, either BNT162b2 or mRNA-1273. The absence of prior SARS-CoV-2 infection in healthy vaccine recipients was confirmed by negative nucleocapsid antibodies before and after vaccination. Each well held 2 million to 2.5 million PBMC cultured in IMDM containing approximately 5% human AB serum, around 10 IU/ml IL-2 and gentamicin, along with 8 to 10 ug/ml peptides. On days 3 and 7, half of the culture medium was replaced with fresh IL-2-containing medium. Each peptide stimulation condition was cultured in triplicate wells unless otherwise noted. Using Ficoll-Paque Plus gradient centrifugation, PBMC were separated from whole blood and then either used fresh or cryopreserved at -140C. The spike proteins of SARS-CoV-2 and of the common cold coronaviruses HCoV-NL63, HCoV-OC43 and HCoV-229E were spanned by overlapping peptide pools. Genomic DNA was extracted from cultured CD4+ T cells with the QIAamp micro DNA kit.

Libraries were constructed by the immunoSEQ multiplex PCR assay. DNA from the cultured and isolated CD4+ T cells underwent TCR beta CDR3 sequencing. As for the authors' bioinformatics: Non-productive TCR sequences were removed, reads were trimmed to the CDR3 region, and CDR3s of at least 7 amino acids were retained. Antigen-specific clonotypes were identified using the MANAFEST web app by comparison of expansion in peptide wells against reference cultures. For clones to be considered positive, expansion at FDR<0.05 versus reference and all other wells, an odds ratio above 5, and a frequency above 0.1% in two replicate wells were required. A clonotype was defined as cross-reactive if the clonotype was significantly expanded both in SARS-CoV-2 spike wells and in at least one common cold coronavirus spike condition. CDR3 similarity was assessed by Levenshtein distance with the stringdist R package, and unrooted trees were built with ape in R 3.6.1. Entries here come from immuneACCESS through TCRdb and include only in-frame sequences with V and J called. Some clones fail to appear in such tables; in the studies checked, an unresolved V gene covers under half of the shortfall, and the cause of the remainder is unknown. Clone size and the V and J calls come from that table; the DNA yielded D and trimming. Counted in this sample were 57,000 or so clones; 55% to 85% of them appeared once. The top ten constitute less than 1.5% of the sample.

The origin of this receptor is a human donor who received a COVID-19 vaccine. The sequencing here drew on CD4+ T cells from PBMCs cultured with HCoV-229E spike peptides, taken after COVID-19 vaccination. In the paper's terms, the cell subset or site label means: HCoV-229E spike overlapping peptide pool stimulation. The chain uses TRBV11-1 and TRBJ2-7; the D gene assignment is ambiguous. Here the CDR3 is given as CASSLARTDEQYV. The base sequence is TGTGCCAGCAGCTTAGCGCGTACAGACGAGCAGTACGTC.